This T cell receptor beta chain was sequenced for a study of blood T cell repertoires in COVID-19. The overall study: Nucleic acid was either cDNA or gDNA, and it came from T cells, B-cell-depleted T cells, or PBMCs.

Germline V gene sequence: CDR1 WSHSY, CDR2 SAAADI. V trimming: 7 bases; J trimming: 2 bases; junction bases outside the gene matches: 9. This CDR3 is 15 amino acids long. Method: immunoSEQ multiplex PCR; TCRdb's copy keeps in-frame clones and lacks some. The table shows about 200,000 clones, with around 95% occurring only once. The sequencing sample was made of peripheral blood. This chain joins TRBV10-2 and TRBJ2-3; 7 bases are a match to TRBD2. This clonotype originated in a man aged 25 to 40 with COVID-19, enrolled during active disease. The CDR3 is CASIGRGKITDTQYF. As DNA, the CDR3 is TGCGCCAGCATTGGGCGGGGGAAGATCACAGATACGCAGTATTTT.